Each of the 5 T cell receptor beta chains below was sequenced from the same sample in a study of blood T cell repertoires in COVID-19. Sequencing used immunoSEQ multiplex PCR; TCRdb keeps in-frame clones, though not all of them. The sample has 200,000 to 300,000 clones; roughly 86% are singletons. Sequencing was performed on peripheral blood. Receptors were obtained from a woman aged 60-70 years who had recovered from COVID-19.

The chain has TRBV6-1 and TRBJ2-7; D unclear. This CDR3 has 13 amino acids. Trimming shortened V by 3 bases and J by 2 bases, and 8 bases separated the two germline ends. The germline gives CDR1 MNHNS, CDR2 SASEGT. As DNA, the CDR3 is TGTGCCAGCAGTGAGTCTGTAACCTACGAGCAGTACTTC. Its protein product is CASSESVTYEQYF.

This chain connects TRBV19 to TRBJ2-7, with a tentative D call TRBD2 (6 bases). This CDR3 is 13 amino acids long. The V and J ends lost 6 bases and 3 bases respectively, with 12 bases between them. Germline CDR1 reads LNHDA; CDR2 reads SQIVND (reference sequence). CDR3 in amino acids: CASSALGGYEQYF. Here the CDR3 DNA reads TGTGCCAGTAGCGCCTTGGGAGGCTACGAGCAGTACTTC.

V usage is TRBV12-3 or TRBV12-4 and J usage is TRBJ1-5; a possible D gene is TRBD1 (5 bases). The CDR3 is 13 amino acids. V gave up 3 bases and J gave up 7 bases, with 10 bases separating them. This CDR3 is CASSLRRGQPQHF. DNA for the CDR3: TGTGCCAGCAGTTTGAGAAGGGGCCAGCCCCAGCATTTT.

The chain joins TRBV3-1 (or the pseudogene TRBV3-2) to TRBJ2-3; 8 bases align to TRBD2. Looked up from germline, CDR1 is LGHDT and CDR2 is YNNKEL (reference sequence). The CDR3 loop spans 17 amino acids. After removal of 0 bases from V and 6 bases from J, the junction contained 11 bases not matched to a gene. The CDR3 spells CASSQEGGGSWPDTQYF. As DNA, the CDR3 is TGTGCCAGCAGCCAAGAAGGCGGGGGGTCCTGGCCTGATACGCAGTATTTT.

J is TRBJ1-3 and V is TRBV5-1; D call uncertain. Germline loops: CDR1 SGHRS, CDR2 YFSETQ. The CDR3 extends over 15 amino acids. Trimming stripped 0 bases from V and 7 bases from J, with 14 bases between. CDR3 in amino acids: CASSLANDHGNTIYF. In DNA, the CDR3 is TGCGCCAGCAGCTTGGCCAATGACCACGGGAACACCATATATTTT.